The rows below give T cell receptor beta chains drawn from one sample of a study of blood T cell repertoires in COVID-19. Clones were read by immunoSEQ multiplex PCR, and TCRdb kept only the in-frame ones, dropping some. The sample lists about 98,000 clones, 86% occurring once. The source material was peripheral blood. Receptors were obtained from a man aged 45-60 years with acute or convalescent COVID-19. Each CDR3 is given with its conserved first and last residue. The order of the fields is V gene, J gene, clone size, CDR3 protein. Where a row states a size, it is once, few, many or the class of an expanded clone; other rows omit it.

V gene: TRBV5-1; J gene: TRBJ2-7; clone size: .; CDR3 protein: CASSLEGGGVFHEQYF
V gene: TRBV7-6; J gene: TRBJ1-2; clone size: .; CDR3 protein: CASSPGQGELNGYTF
V gene: TRBV18; J gene: TRBJ1-1; clone size: .; CDR3 protein: CASSQRTEAFF
V gene: TRBV5-1; J gene: TRBJ1-1; clone size: .; CDR3 protein: CASSLVSGNTEAFF
V gene: TRBV2; J gene: TRBJ1-1; clone size: .; CDR3 protein: CASSDRGTEAFF
V gene: TRBV5-1; J gene: TRBJ1-2; clone size: .; CDR3 protein: CASSFGQGDGYGYTF
V gene: TRBV4-1; J gene: TRBJ1-2; clone size: .; CDR3 protein: CASSQMTGGEGYTF
V gene: TRBV6-2/TRBV6-3; J gene: TRBJ2-7; clone size: .; CDR3 protein: CASSYTDRGMYEQYF
V gene: TRBV5-4; J gene: TRBJ2-4; clone size: .; CDR3 protein: CASSFWTSSKRIQYF
V gene: TRBV7-6; J gene: TRBJ2-7; clone size: once; CDR3 protein: CASSLHPGQGAYEQYF
V gene: TRBV2; J gene: TRBJ1-5; clone size: .; CDR3 protein: CASNPSQGQPQHF
V gene: TRBV12-3/TRBV12-4; J gene: TRBJ1-2; clone size: few; CDR3 protein: CASSFGPGNGYTF
V gene: TRBV25-1; J gene: TRBJ1-2; clone size: few; CDR3 protein: CASSESKGGNYGYTF
V gene: TRBV23-1; J gene: TRBJ1-3; clone size: .; CDR3 protein: CASSQSISRSSGNTIYF
V gene: TRBV19; J gene: TRBJ1-5; clone size: .; CDR3 protein: CASRQEPGGYSNQPQHF
V gene: TRBV19; J gene: TRBJ1-1; clone size: .; CDR3 protein: CASSKGDTEAFF
V gene: TRBV7-2; J gene: TRBJ1-6; clone size: .; CDR3 protein: CASSNRDRGRHSPLHF
V gene: TRBV19; J gene: TRBJ1-5; clone size: .; CDR3 protein: CASSMGGVGQPQHF
V gene: TRBV19; J gene: TRBJ2-3; clone size: .; CDR3 protein: CASSIIPGQGRTDTQYF
V gene: TRBV19; J gene: TRBJ1-1; clone size: .; CDR3 protein: CASSPGTVQLHEAFF
V gene: TRBV4-1; J gene: TRBJ2-2; clone size: .; CDR3 protein: CASSRGTNTGELFF
V gene: TRBV5-5; J gene: TRBJ1-2; clone size: .; CDR3 protein: CASSPRTGVGYGYTF
V gene: TRBV9; J gene: TRBJ1-6; clone size: once; CDR3 protein: CASSVGQGDSPLHF
V gene: TRBV2; J gene: TRBJ2-1; clone size: .; CDR3 protein: CASTRAGLQYNEQFF
V gene: TRBV4-1; J gene: TRBJ1-4; clone size: .; CDR3 protein: CASSQEWAAGGGLFF
V gene: TRBV25-1; J gene: TRBJ1-4; clone size: few; CDR3 protein: CASSPPRTGGNEKLFF
V gene: TRBV24-1; J gene: TRBJ1-5; clone size: .; CDR3 protein: CATSENTGFGQPQHF
V gene: TRBV19; J gene: TRBJ1-1; clone size: once; CDR3 protein: CASSFLTGGATEAFF
V gene: TRBV6-1; J gene: TRBJ1-5; clone size: .; CDR3 protein: CASSEGTGMTEPQHF
V gene: TRBV4-1; J gene: TRBJ2-3; clone size: .; CDR3 protein: CASSLPRGAVSSTDTQYF
V gene: TRBV3-1/TRBV3-2; J gene: TRBJ1-2; clone size: .; CDR3 protein: CASSIQGAGGYTF
V gene: TRBV24-1; J gene: TRBJ2-5; clone size: .; CDR3 protein: CATIKALSREGLGQYF
V gene: TRBV6-5; J gene: TRBJ1-1; clone size: .; CDR3 protein: CASTPGTNTEAFF
V gene: TRBV7-9; J gene: TRBJ2-1; clone size: .; CDR3 protein: CASSPASWGNEQFF
V gene: TRBV18; J gene: TRBJ2-7; clone size: few; CDR3 protein: CASSPLDSSYEQYF
V gene: TRBV5-4; J gene: TRBJ2-7; clone size: .; CDR3 protein: CASSLDRGSTYEQYF
V gene: TRBV2; J gene: TRBJ1-3; clone size: .; CDR3 protein: CASSVNAVSGNTIYF
V gene: TRBV24-1; J gene: TRBJ2-3; clone size: .; CDR3 protein: CATSDPGQGRTDTQYF
V gene: TRBV5-6; J gene: TRBJ1-1; clone size: once; CDR3 protein: CASSLGGLNTEAFF
V gene: TRBV21-1; J gene: TRBJ2-3; clone size: .; CDR3 protein: CASSRTSGRPSLSWGRTDTQYF